These T cell receptor beta chains were read from a single sample in a study of T-cell reconstitution after alpha-beta-depleted transplantation in children. TCRdb re-derived calls from the PCR reads in MiXCR, one entry per CDR3 protein. The repertoire holds more than 400,000 distinct CDR3 sequences, with approximately 10% as singletons. Sequenced here: PBMCs, mostly from graft donor cells, sampled 180 days after TCRalphabeta/CD19-depleted stem cell transplant. The receptors come from a female patient between 2 and 10 years old who had a stem cell transplant for aplastic anemia, so the T cells may come from the graft donor. The CDR3 runs from the conserved cysteine through the conserved F or W. A D gene is named only where the DNA matches it firmly. Clone size is not always given. Where it is, it says once, few, many or a class for expanded clones.

v_gene,d_gene,j_gene,abundance,CDR3aa,CDR3nt
TRBV4-1,TRBD2,TRBJ2-7,.,CASSRGILAASYEQYF,TGCGCCAGCAGCCGGGGAATACTAGCGGCTTCCTACGAGCAGTACTTC
TRBV7-8,.,TRBJ2-7,many,CASSLVRREQYF,TGTGCCAGCAGCTTAGTTCGTCGCGAGCAGTACTTC
TRBV4-2,TRBD2,TRBJ2-7,few,CASSQDEGTSGNYEQYF,TGTGCCAGCAGCCAAGATGAAGGGACTAGCGGGAACTACGAGCAGTACTTC
TRBV24-1,TRBD1,TRBJ2-3,.,CATNRQGTDTQYF,TGTGCCACCAATCGACAGGGGACAGATACGCAGTATTTT
TRBV29-1,.,TRBJ1-1,few,CSLNKNTEAFF,TGCAGCCTTAATAAGAACACTGAAGCTTTCTTT
TRBV6-1,.,TRBJ2-3,few,CASRTTRADTQYF,TGTGCCAGCAGAACGACACGAGCAGATACGCAGTATTTT
TRBV20-1,TRBD2,TRBJ2-2,.,CSARGSSGRANTGELFF,TGCAGTGCTAGGGGTTCTAGCGGGAGGGCGAACACCGGGGAGCTGTTTTTT
TRBV18,TRBD2,TRBJ2-1,few,CASSPVPRSSGISSYNEQFF,TGTGCCAGCTCACCGGTACCCCGGTCTAGCGGGATCAGCTCCTACAATGAGCAGTTCTTC
TRBV7-6,.,TRBJ1-6,few,CASSLDASINSPLHF,TGTGCCAGCAGCTTAGACGCCAGTATTAATTCACCCCTCCACTTT
TRBV11-2,.,TRBJ2-7,many,CASSSRDGYEQYF,TGTGCCAGCAGCTCGCGGGACGGCTACGAGCAGTACTTC
TRBV7-9,TRBD1,TRBJ2-1,.,CASSLGDREKDEQFF,TGTGCCAGCAGCTTAGGGGACAGGGAAAAAGATGAGCAGTTCTTC
TRBV3-1,.,TRBJ1-2,many,CASSQVASGYTF,TGTGCCAGCAGCCAGGTAGCAAGTGGCTACACCTTC
TRBV12-3/TRBV12-4,TRBD1,TRBJ1-4,few,CASRGQGVREKLFF,TGTGCCAGCAGAGGACAGGGGGTCCGGGAAAAACTGTTTTTT
TRBV12-3/TRBV12-4,.,TRBJ2-5,.,CASSAPGHRETQYF,TGTGCCAGCAGTGCCCCGGGACACCGAGAGACCCAGTACTTC